A selection of T cell receptor beta chains follows, all from one sample in a study of shared clonotypes between healthy human individuals. Sequencing used immunoSEQ multiplex PCR; TCRdb keeps in-frame clones, though not all of them. The table lists roughly 300,000 clones, over 75% of them singletons. Input material: memory CD8+ T cells sorted from blood. Receptors were obtained from a man between 18 and 29 years old in good health. The CDR3 runs from the conserved cysteine through the conserved F or W. Each record gives: clone size, CDR3 length, D gene, V gene, J gene, CDR3 protein, CDR3 DNA. The D gene is left open where the match is weak. Some rows have no size entry. The others give once, few or many, or a class for an expanded clone.

.,14,.,TRBV15,TRBJ2-1,CATSSRVMSDEQFF,TGTGCCACCAGCAGCCGGGTAATGTCCGATGAGCAGTTCTTC
.,15,.,TRBV12-5,TRBJ2-5,CASGLVGTGGETQYF,TGTGCTAGTGGTTTGGTAGGAACCGGGGGAGAAACCCAGTACTTC
.,14,.,TRBV7-2,TRBJ2-7,CASSPGALSYEQYF,TGTGCCAGCAGCCCAGGGGCCCTGTCCTACGAGCAGTACTTC
.,14,TRBD2,TRBV7-6,TRBJ2-2,CASSPQRETGELFF,TGTGCCAGCAGCCCGCAGCGGGAAACCGGGGAGCTGTTTTTT
.,16,TRBD2,TRBV19,TRBJ2-7,CASSIQGLAGSYEQYF,TGTGCCAGTAGTATTCAGGGACTAGCGGGAAGCTACGAGCAGTACTTC
.,13,.,TRBV27,TRBJ1-5,CASSFWGDQPQHF,TGTGCCAGCAGTTTCTGGGGGGATCAGCCCCAGCATTTT
.,13,.,TRBV11-2,TRBJ2-7,CASSPGLGYEQYF,TGTGCCAGCAGCCCCGGTTTAGGATACGAGCAGTACTTC
once,14,.,TRBV6-5,TRBJ2-3,CASSYVEGTDTQYF,TGTGCCAGCAGTTACGTTGAGGGCACAGATACGCAGTATTTT
.,11,TRBD1,TRBV2,TRBJ1-2,CARRTGYGYTF,TGTGCCAGGAGGACAGGGTACGGCTACACCTTC
.,13,.,TRBV10-3,TRBJ2-7,CAISEMRAYEQYF,TGTGCCATCAGTGAGATGAGGGCCTACGAGCAGTACTTC
.,14,.,TRBV11-2,TRBJ1-2,CASSLVHGDYGYTF,TGTGCCAGCAGCTTAGTACACGGGGACTATGGCTACACCTTC
.,13,TRBD1,TRBV18,TRBJ2-7,CASRGQDSYEQYF,TGTGCCAGCCGAGGACAGGATTCCTACGAGCAGTACTTC
.,13,TRBD2,TRBV29-1,TRBJ2-3,CSVLAGVTDTQYF,TGCAGCGTTCTAGCGGGAGTGACAGATACGCAGTATTTT
.,15,.,TRBV23-1,TRBJ2-6,CASSPRISGANVLTF,TGCGCCAGCAGTCCACGGATCTCTGGGGCCAACGTCCTGACTTTC
.,13,.,TRBV27,TRBJ1-1,CASSLRVGTEAFF,TGTGCCAGCAGTTTGCGGGTTGGCACTGAAGCTTTCTTT
.,16,TRBD2,TRBV6-1,TRBJ2-3,CASSEVTSGGTDTQYF,TGTGCCAGCAGTGAAGTAACTAGCGGGGGCACAGATACGCAGTATTTT
.,12,.,TRBV6-4,TRBJ2-2,CASSDSSGELFF,TGTGCCAGCAGTGACTCCAGCGGGGAGCTGTTTTTT
.,15,.,TRBV9,TRBJ2-1,CASSVAGVSYNEQFF,TGTGCCAGCAGCGTAGCCGGGGTCTCCTACAATGAGCAGTTCTTC
few,16,TRBD2,TRBV4-1,TRBJ2-7,CASSQAHTSGAYEQYF,TGCGCCAGCAGCCAAGCCCATACTAGCGGAGCATACGAGCAGTACTTC
.,16,TRBD2,TRBV2,TRBJ2-3,CASSEAERGYTDTQYF,TGTGCCAGCAGTGAAGCTGAGCGGGGATACACAGATACGCAGTATTTT
.,13,TRBD1,TRBV19,TRBJ1-1,CASSITGASEAFF,TGTGCCAGTAGTATTACAGGGGCGTCTGAAGCTTTCTTT
.,13,.,TRBV4-1,TRBJ2-3,CASSQANTDTQYF,TGCGCCAGCAGCCAAGCTAACACAGATACGCAGTATTTT
many,12,.,TRBV25-1,TRBJ2-7,CASSEGGYEQYF,TGTGCCAGCAGTGAGGGAGGTTACGAGCAGTACTTC
many,13,.,TRBV29-1,TRBJ2-1,CSVAGTRPNEQFF,TGCAGCGTTGCCGGAACAAGGCCCAATGAGCAGTTCTTC
once,15,TRBD2,TRBV10-2,TRBJ2-1,CASSISLAGGASGFF,TGCGCCAGCAGTATTTCCCTAGCGGGGGGGGCGAGCGGGTTCTTC
once,13,.,TRBV4-3,TRBJ1-2,CASSRKNYYGYTF,TGCGCCAGCAGCCGGAAGAATTACTATGGCTACACCTTC
.,13,TRBD2,TRBV29-1,TRBJ2-3,CSVDLAGGPGQYF,TGCAGCGTTGACCTTGCGGGAGGGCCGGGGCAGTATTTT
.,12,.,TRBV2,TRBJ1-1,CASSQQGSEAFF,TGTGCCAGCAGTCAACAAGGATCAGAAGCTTTCTTT
.,16,TRBD2,TRBV7-6,TRBJ2-7,CRGGTRQGKTAYEQYF,TGTCGGGGGGGGACCCGACAAGGAAAGACAGCCTACGAGCAGTACTTC
.,15,.,TRBV6-5,TRBJ2-7,CASSYSPALPYEQYF,TGTGCCAGCAGTTATTCCCCGGCCCTCCCCTACGAGCAGTACTTC
.,12,.,TRBV5-5,TRBJ2-7,CASSWDSYEQYF,TGTGCCAGCAGCTGGGACTCCTACGAGCAGTACTTC
.,12,.,TRBV9,TRBJ1-2,CASSVPDHGYTF,TGTGCCAGCAGCGTGCCAGATCATGGCTACACCTTC
.,15,TRBD2,TRBV9,TRBJ2-7,CASSTGLAGTYEQYF,TGTGCCAGCAGCACCGGACTAGCGGGAACCTACGAGCAGTACTTC
.,15,TRBD1,TRBV7-9,TRBJ2-7,CASSFRDSNSYEQYF,TGTGCCAGCAGCTTCCGGGACAGCAACTCCTACGAGCAGTACTTC
once,13,.,TRBV2,TRBJ2-2,CATRTDFTGELFF,TGTGCCACCAGGACAGATTTCACCGGGGAGCTGTTTTTT
once,17,TRBD2,TRBV4-1,TRBJ2-5,CASSQGVTSGGAETQYF,TGCGCCAGCAGCCAAGGGGTAACTAGCGGGGGGGCGGAGACCCAGTACTTC
.,12,.,TRBV2,TRBJ1-4,CASEANEEKLFF,TGTGCCAGCGAGGCTAACGAGGAAAAACTGTTTTTT
once,15,.,TRBV4-3,TRBJ2-5,CASSQDLAGYETQYF,TGCGCCAGCAGCCAAGATCTGGCGGGATATGAGACCCAGTACTTC
.,15,.,TRBV11-2,TRBJ1-3,CASSLGEGKGNTIYF,TGTGCCAGCAGCTTAGGAGAGGGGAAGGGAAACACCATATATTTT
.,16,TRBD2,TRBV19,TRBJ2-7,CASSINGASGSYEQYF,TGTGCCAGTAGTATTAATGGAGCTAGCGGGAGCTACGAGCAGTACTTC
.,14,TRBD1,TRBV7-9,TRBJ2-7,CASSLGTGKYEQYF,TGTGCCAGCAGCCTCGGGACAGGGAAATACGAGCAGTACTTC
.,18,TRBD2,TRBV5-1,TRBJ2-1,CASSSRTSGRTPYNEQFF,TGCGCCAGCAGCTCGCGGACTAGCGGGAGAACCCCCTACAATGAGCAGTTCTTC
.,14,.,TRBV2,TRBJ1-1,CASRLPGENTEAFF,TGTGCCAGCAGGCTTCCAGGGGAGAACACTGAAGCTTTCTTT
.,14,TRBD2,TRBV2,TRBJ2-7,CASNTGTSLGEQYF,TGTGCCAGCAACACCGGGACTAGCCTGGGCGAGCAGTACTTC
.,14,.,TRBV5-4,TRBJ2-2,CASSIREATGELFF,TGTGCCAGCAGCATACGGGAAGCCACCGGGGAGCTGTTTTTT
.,14,TRBD1,TRBV19,TRBJ1-6,CASSIEQGNSPLHF,TGTGCCAGTAGTATCGAACAGGGGAACTCACCCCTCCACTTT
.,13,.,TRBV7-9,TRBJ2-1,CASSSPTYNEQFF,TGTGCCAGCAGCTCCCCGACTTACAATGAGCAGTTCTTC
.,15,.,TRBV18,TRBJ2-3,CASSPMEGGTDTQYF,TGTGCCAGCTCGCCCATGGAGGGGGGCACAGATACGCAGTATTTT
.,15,TRBD1,TRBV5-6,TRBJ2-7,CASSSGTGTPYEQYF,TGTGCCAGCAGCTCTGGGACAGGGACCCCCTACGAGCAGTACTTC